Presented here are 27 T cell receptor beta chains from one specimen sequenced in a study of T cell changes during pregnancy in multiple sclerosis. Measured with immunoSEQ multiplex PCR; TCRdb has only the in-frame clones, and not every one. The data contain about 18,000 clones, about nine tenths of them singletons. This material consisted of CD8+ T cells from peripheral blood mononuclear cells, taken in the third trimester of pregnancy. The source is a female donor in good health, enrolled as a control in a pregnancy study.

CDR3 nucleotide sequence: TGTGCCAGCAGCCTCGGGACAGCTAATTCACCCCTCCACTTT. Protein: CASSLGTANSPLHF. This chain joins TRBV5-4 and TRBJ1-6; 7 bases map to TRBD1. The CDR3 contains 14 residues. Unmatched junction bases numbered 4, after V lost 4 bases and J lost 6 bases. CDR1 and CDR2 from the germline V gene are SGHNT and YYREEE (reference sequence).

V usage is TRBV11-2 and J usage is TRBJ2-7; no clear D gene. Trimming stripped 4 bases from V and 3 bases from J, with 16 bases between. The CDR3 runs 15 residues. CDR1 and CDR2 from the germline V gene are SGHAT and FQNNGV. CDR3 DNA: TGTGCCAGCAGCTCCCCCGGGTCGTCGGGCTACGAGCAGTACTTC. As protein: CASSSPGSSGYEQYF.

V and J are TRBV4-2 and TRBJ2-3, with D possibly being TRBD1 (6 bases). Germline loops: CDR1 LGHNA, CDR2 YNFKEQ. CDR3 length: 14 residues. V was pared by 7 bases and J by 5 bases, with 16 bases between. The CDR3 protein is CASNFRTAQDTQYF. The CDR3 DNA sequence: TGTGCCAGCAACTTTAGGACAGCACAAGATACGCAGTATTTT.

This chain uses TRBV7-9 with TRBJ2-3; 9 bases match TRBD2. Trimming cost V 5 bases and J 2 bases; bases outside gene matches: 8. The CDR3 has 16 amino acids. CDR1 and CDR2 (germline): SEHNR, FQNEAQ (reference sequence). CDR3 sequence: CASSLRVAGVTDTQYF. The DNA for the CDR3 is TGTGCCAGCAGCCTACGGGTAGCGGGGGTCACAGATACGCAGTATTTT.

The V gene is TRBV10-2, the J gene TRBJ1-2, with D hard to call. Trimming took 2 bases from V and 9 from J, leaving 7 bases between them. CDR3 length: 11 residues. In germline, CDR1 is WSHSY, CDR2 SAAADI. CDR3 nucleotides: TGCGCCAGCAGTGAGGGGGAGCGCTACACCTTC. Its translation: CASSEGERYTF.

This clone was seen a single time. Here the CDR3 reads CASSLMASGGAYEQFF. The DNA for the CDR3 is TGTGCCAGCAGCTTAATGGCTAGCGGGGGGGCGTATGAGCAGTTCTTC. The chain combines TRBV7-3 with TRBJ2-1; TRBD2 aligns across 12 bases. V lost 1 base and J lost 8; bases outside the gene matches: 6. In germline, CDR1 is SGHTA, CDR2 FQGTGA. The CDR3 is made up of 16 amino acids.

This clone was picked up one time. The V gene is TRBV30, the J gene TRBJ1-6; possible D gene TRBD1, 6 bases. The V gene lost 0 bases and the J gene lost 10 bases, with 10 bases spanning the gap. Germline V gene data show CDR1 as GTSNPN and CDR2 as SVGIG (reference sequence). CDR3 length: 13 amino acids. This chain's CDR3 is CAWSVGGLSPLHF. CDR3 bases: TGTGCCTGGAGTGTAGGGGGATTGTCACCCCTCCACTTT.

The chain combines TRBV5-1 with TRBJ1-1, with TRBD1 matching 8 bases. The CDR3 is 15 amino acids. J gave up 4 bases and V 3 bases, and 8 bases lay outside the gene matches. Per germline, CDR1 SGHRS and CDR2 YFSETQ. CDR3 sequence reads: CASSYVDRGATEAFF. The CDR3 nucleotides read TGCGCCAGCAGCTATGTTGACAGGGGAGCCACTGAAGCTTTCTTT.

This chain uses TRBV6-1 with TRBJ1-1; TRBD1 aligns across 9 bases. The CDR3 has 15 residues. The germline CDR1 and CDR2 sequences are MNHNS and SASEGT. The J segment lost 1 base and the V segment lost 6 bases, leaving 6 bases of the junction unmatched. In DNA, the CDR3 is TGTGCCAGCAGGGCTCTGGACAGGGGGAACACTGAAGCTTTCTTT. It codes for CASRALDRGNTEAFF.

This clone was observed once. J is TRBJ2-7 and V is TRBV27; TRBD1 agrees at 7 bases. Germline V lookup: CDR1 MNHEY, CDR2 SMNVEV (reference sequence). This CDR3 contains 16 residues. Trimming cost V 0 bases and J 2 bases; bases outside gene matches: 7. The CDR3 nucleotides are TGTGCCAGCAGTTTATCCTTGACAGGGCCCACCTACGAGCAGTACTTC. Residues: CASSLSLTGPTYEQYF.

The rearrangement joins TRBV28 to TRBJ2-2; TRBD2 matches at 8 bases. The CDR3 runs to 16 residues. V lost 3 bases and J lost 1; bases outside the gene matches: 4. Germline-derived CDR1 and CDR2 are MDHEN and SYDVKM. The CDR3 nucleotides read TGTGCCAGCAGTTTGGGTCTAGCGGGGAACACCGGGGAGCTGTTTTTT. This gives the protein CASSLGLAGNTGELFF.

The chain links TRBV25-1 to TRBJ1-4, with D unclear. The CDR3 has 14 residues. Germline CDR1 and CDR2: MGHDK and SYGVNS. Trimming removed 5 bases from V and 7 bases from J, with 14 bases in between. The CDR3 DNA sequence: TGTGCCAGCAGTTCCCGGTACGATGGTGAAAAACTGTTTTTT. It translates to CASSSRYDGEKLFF.

The V call is TRBV6-4, the J call TRBJ2-7; 8 bases match TRBD1. The CDR3 loop spans 20 amino acids. Trimming removed 5 bases from V and 2 bases from J; junction bases left unmatched: 23. Germline V gene data show CDR1 as MRHNA and CDR2 as SNTAGT. CDR3 DNA sequence: TGTGCCAGCAGTCGACTACATCCCTCTAAACAGGGGGGCGTGACCTACGAGCAGTACTTC. As protein: CASSRLHPSKQGGVTYEQYF.

The chain is built from TRBV23-1 and TRBJ1-5, with D maybe TRBD1 (6 bases). TRBV23-1 is an ORF for which the function is uncertain. The CDR3 spans 19 residues. Deletions cut 0 bases from V and 0 bases from J, with 18 bases between. This chain's CDR3 is CASSQSAPGHRYSNQPQHF. The DNA for the CDR3 is TGCGCCAGCAGTCAATCGGCACCGGGACACCGTTATAGCAATCAGCCCCAGCATTTT.

This chain connects TRBV2 to TRBJ2-2, with 10 positions matching TRBD2. V was pared by 6 bases and J by 1 base, with 8 bases of the junction left unmatched. Germline values: CDR1 SNHLY, CDR2 FYNNEI. CDR3 length: 17 residues. The CDR3 protein is CASSSGLAGENTGELFF. DNA for the CDR3: TGTGCCAGCAGCTCGGGGCTAGCGGGGGAGAACACCGGGGAGCTGTTTTTT.

This rearrangement joins TRBV9 to TRBJ1-2, with D possibly TRBD1 on 6 matching bases. The CDR3 loop spans 17 amino acids. In germline, CDR1 is SGDLS, CDR2 YYNGEE. Deletions cut 4 bases from V and 0 bases from J, with 19 bases between. The CDR3 DNA sequence: TGTGCCAGCAGCACTAATACAGGGACCGAACCTAACTATGGCTACACCTTC. This codes for CASSTNTGTEPNYGYTF.

This rearrangement joins TRBV4-3 to TRBJ2-3; 9 nucleotides align to TRBD2. Germline V CDR1 and CDR2: LGHNA, YSLEER. V dropped 0 bases and J dropped 10; count of bases not matched to a gene: 11. This CDR3 has 16 residues. The CDR3 bases are TGCGCCAGCAGCCAAGAGGTTAGCGGGGGCCGCGGGGCGCAGTATTTT. Protein product: CASSQEVSGGRGAQYF.

The J gene is TRBJ1-5, the V gene TRBV7-8; tentative D call: TRBD1 (5 bases). The V gene lost 5 bases and the J gene lost 6 bases, with 23 bases spanning the gap. Germline V CDR1 and CDR2: SGHVS, FQNEAQ. The CDR3 extends over 17 amino acids. CDR3 sequence: CASSEVRLGDLGQPQHF. CDR3 nucleotides: TGTGCCAGCAGCGAAGTAAGGTTAGGGGATTTAGGTCAGCCCCAGCATTTT.

This clone was seen a single time. CDR3 DNA: TGTGCCAGTAGTATTAAAGTCTACAGGGGATATTCCTACACTGAAGCTTTCTTT. It encodes CASSIKVYRGYSYTEAFF. The chain couples TRBV19 to TRBJ1-1; TRBD1 aligns across 7 bases. V trimming: 3 bases; J trimming: 3 bases; junction bases outside the gene matches: 16. The CDR3 runs 18 residues. CDR1 and CDR2 from the germline V gene are LNHDA and SQIVND (reference sequence).

The chain has TRBV9 and TRBJ1-6; 9 bases fit TRBD1. Germline loops: CDR1 SGDLS, CDR2 YYNGEE. J gave up 7 bases and V 7 bases, and 12 bases lay outside the gene matches. The CDR3 is 16 residues long. CDR3 protein: CASPRDRDRPNSPLHF. In DNA form, the CDR3 reads TGTGCCAGCCCCCGGGACAGGGATCGTCCGAATTCACCCCTCCACTTT.

This clone has more than one count but fewer than ten. The V call is TRBV27, the J call TRBJ2-7; TRBD1 agrees at 10 bases. This CDR3 is built from 16 residues. Germline trimming cut 6 bases from V and 3 bases from J; bases unmatched to any gene: 11. Germline V gives CDR1 MNHEY, CDR2 SMNVEV (reference sequence). CDR3: CASSPPFGTGDYEQYF. CDR3 nucleotides: TGTGCCAGCAGCCCTCCGTTCGGGACAGGGGACTACGAGCAGTACTTC.

The chain carries TRBV5-6 and TRBJ1-5; TRBD1 matches 8 bases. V was pared by 3 bases and J by 2 bases, with 13 bases of the junction left unmatched. The CDR3 has 18 residues. Germline loops: CDR1 SGHDT, CDR2 YYEEEE. The CDR3 DNA follows: TGTGCCAGCAGCTCCCTAGGACAGGGCGGGGGTGGCAATCAGCCCCAGCATTTT. It codes for CASSSLGQGGGGNQPQHF.

This chain joins TRBV6-6 and TRBJ1-5; D not certain. Germline CDR1 MNHNY, CDR2 SVGAGI (reference sequence). This CDR3 is 13 amino acids long. V was shortened by 4 bases and J by 4 bases, with 8 bases between the two germline ends. CDR3: CASSFPGNQPQHF. The CDR3 nucleotides read TGTGCCAGCAGTTTCCCGGGGAATCAGCCCCAGCATTTT.

This sequence joins TRBV19 and TRBJ1-2, with D perhaps TRBD1 (6 bases). The germline CDR1 and CDR2 sequences are LNHDA and SQIVND (reference sequence). V dropped 3 bases and J dropped 6 bases, with 11 bases sitting between them. This CDR3 comprises 13 residues. The CDR3 DNA reads TGTGCCAGTAGTATTGGGACATCGGATGGCTACACCTTC. Amino acid sequence: CASSIGTSDGYTF.

V and J are TRBV28 and TRBJ2-7, with D maybe TRBD1 (5 bases). The CDR3 extends over 15 amino acids. Germline assignment: CDR1 MDHEN and CDR2 SYDVKM. The V gene lost 3 bases and the J gene lost 4 bases, with 16 bases spanning the gap. The CDR3 sequence is CASSFQGRGVYEQYF. The CDR3 DNA follows: TGTGCCAGCAGTTTCCAGGGTAGAGGAGTTTACGAGCAGTACTTC.

This clone turned up a few times. The chain has TRBV7-8 and TRBJ1-6; 7 bases are shared with TRBD1. Germline CDR1 and CDR2: SGHVS and FQNEAQ. The CDR3 has 14 residues. V shed 1 base and J 9 bases; nucleotides not matched to a gene: 3. CDR3 in DNA: TGTGCCAGCAGCTTAGGACAGGGAGGTTCACCCCTCCACTTT. Translation gives CASSLGQGGSPLHF.

The chain uses TRBV5-6 and TRBJ2-7; 10 bases line up with TRBD2. The V and J ends lost 3 bases and 0 bases, in that order; junction bases with no gene match: 6. Germline values: CDR1 SGHDT, CDR2 YYEEEE. The CDR3 extends over 16 amino acids. The CDR3 protein is CASSSPLAGRSYEQYF. The CDR3 bases are TGTGCCAGCAGCTCCCCACTAGCGGGGCGCTCCTACGAGCAGTACTTC.